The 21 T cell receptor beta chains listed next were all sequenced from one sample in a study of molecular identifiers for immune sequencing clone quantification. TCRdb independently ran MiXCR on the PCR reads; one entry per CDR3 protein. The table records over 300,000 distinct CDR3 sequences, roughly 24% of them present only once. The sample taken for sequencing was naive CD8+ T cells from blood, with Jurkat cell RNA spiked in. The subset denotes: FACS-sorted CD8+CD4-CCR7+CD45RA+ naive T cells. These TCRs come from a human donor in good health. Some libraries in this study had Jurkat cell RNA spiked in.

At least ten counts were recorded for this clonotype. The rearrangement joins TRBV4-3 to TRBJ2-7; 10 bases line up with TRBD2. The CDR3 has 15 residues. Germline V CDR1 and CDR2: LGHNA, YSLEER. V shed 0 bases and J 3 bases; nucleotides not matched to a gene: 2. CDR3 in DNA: TGCGCCAGCAGCCAAGATCGGACTAGCGGCTACGAGCAGTACTTC. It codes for CASSQDRTSGYEQYF.

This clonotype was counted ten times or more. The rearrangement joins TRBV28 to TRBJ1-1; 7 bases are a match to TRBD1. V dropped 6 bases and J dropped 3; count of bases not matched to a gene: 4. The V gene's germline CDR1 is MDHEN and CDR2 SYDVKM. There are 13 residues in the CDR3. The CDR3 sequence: CASRSGGHTEAFF. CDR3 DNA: TGTGCCAGCAGATCAGGGGGGCACACTGAAGCTTTCTTT.

The CDR3 region has the DNA TGTGCCAGCAGCTCACGACAGGTTGATGGCTACACCTTC. Translated: CASSSRQVDGYTF. This chain uses TRBV7-9 with TRBJ1-2; D is perhaps TRBD1 (6 bases). Germline V CDR1 and CDR2: SEHNR, FQNEAQ (reference sequence). The CDR3 sequence is 13 residues long. Trimming took 4 bases from V and 6 from J, leaving 12 bases between them.

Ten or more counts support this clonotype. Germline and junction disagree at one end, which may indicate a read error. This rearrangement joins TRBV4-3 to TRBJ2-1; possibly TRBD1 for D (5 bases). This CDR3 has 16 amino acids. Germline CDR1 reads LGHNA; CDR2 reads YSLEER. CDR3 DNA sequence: TGCGCCAGCAGGGGGCACAGGAACAACAATGAGCAGTTCTTGGTCTTC. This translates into CASRGHRNNNEQFLVF.

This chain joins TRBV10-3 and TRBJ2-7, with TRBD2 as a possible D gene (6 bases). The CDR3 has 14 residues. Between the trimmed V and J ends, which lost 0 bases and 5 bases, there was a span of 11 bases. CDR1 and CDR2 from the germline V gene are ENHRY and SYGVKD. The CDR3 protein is CAISESGGVDEQYF. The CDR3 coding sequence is TGTGCCATCAGTGAGTCTGGAGGGGTGGACGAGCAGTACTTC.

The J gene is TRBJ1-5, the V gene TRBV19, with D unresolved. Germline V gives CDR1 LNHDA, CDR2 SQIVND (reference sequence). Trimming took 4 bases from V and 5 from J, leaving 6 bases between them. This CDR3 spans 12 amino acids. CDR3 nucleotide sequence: TGTGCCAGTAGTAACTTGCATCAGCCCCAGCATTTT. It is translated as CASSNLHQPQHF.

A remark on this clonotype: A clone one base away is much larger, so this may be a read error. The DNA of the CDR3 is TGTGCCAGTAGTACAGTCAGGGCCTGGGACGGGGAGCTGTTTTTT. It encodes CASSTVRAWDGELFF. This chain connects TRBV19 to TRBJ2-2, with a tentative D call TRBD1 (5 bases). Germline lookup yields CDR1 LNHDA and CDR2 SQIVND (reference sequence). The CDR3 totals 15 residues. Trimming removed 4 bases at V and 7 bases at J, with 16 bases between.

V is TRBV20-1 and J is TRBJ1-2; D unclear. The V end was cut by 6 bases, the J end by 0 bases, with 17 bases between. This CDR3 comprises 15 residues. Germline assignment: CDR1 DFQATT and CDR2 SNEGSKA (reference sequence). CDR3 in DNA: TGCAGTGCCCAGACTCCCCAGACTACTAACTATGGCTACACCTTC. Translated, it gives CSAQTPQTTNYGYTF.

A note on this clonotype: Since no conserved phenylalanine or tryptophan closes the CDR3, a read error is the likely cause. In DNA form, the CDR3 reads TGTGCCAGTAGTATAGCAGGGGGAAAGTATCAGCCCCAGCATTCT. Residues: CASSIAGGKYQPQHS. V and J are TRBV19 and TRBJ1-5; TRBD1 aligns across 7 bases. CDR1 LNHDA and CDR2 SQIVND come from the germline V gene (reference sequence). The CDR3 covers 15 residues. V gave up 1 base and J gave up 5 bases; unmatched junction bases: 5.

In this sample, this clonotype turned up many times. The CDR3, as DNA: TGTGCCAGCAGTTATCTGGACATCAAAACCAATCAGCCCCAGCATTTT. As protein: CASSYLDIKTNQPQHF. The chain has TRBV6-2 or TRBV6-3 and TRBJ1-5; D perhaps matches TRBD1 (5 bases). This CDR3 region has 16 residues. V lost 3 bases, J lost 3 bases, and 15 bases lay in between. The germline V gene encodes CDR1 MNHEY and CDR2 SVGEGT.

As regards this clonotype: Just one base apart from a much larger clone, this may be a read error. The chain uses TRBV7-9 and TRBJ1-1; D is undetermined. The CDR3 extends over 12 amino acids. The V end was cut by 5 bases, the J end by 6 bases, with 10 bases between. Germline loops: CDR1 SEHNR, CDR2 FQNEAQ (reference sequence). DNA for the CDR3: TGTGCCAGCAGCCTGAGGAGTGCTGAAGCTTTCTTT. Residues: CASSLRSAEAFF.

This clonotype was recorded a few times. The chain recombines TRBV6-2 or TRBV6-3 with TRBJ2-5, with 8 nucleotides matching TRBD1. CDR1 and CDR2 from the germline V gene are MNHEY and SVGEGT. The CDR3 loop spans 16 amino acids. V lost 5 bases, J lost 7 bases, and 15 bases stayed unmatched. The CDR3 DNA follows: TGTGCCAGCAGTCCATCAGACAGGGGCCCTCTAGGGACCCAGTACTTC. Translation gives CASSPSDRGPLGTQYF.

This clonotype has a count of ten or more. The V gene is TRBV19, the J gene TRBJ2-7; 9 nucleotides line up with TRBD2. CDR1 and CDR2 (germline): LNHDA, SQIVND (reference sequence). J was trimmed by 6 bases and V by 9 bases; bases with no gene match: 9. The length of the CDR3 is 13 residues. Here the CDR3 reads CASGGGGFSEQYF. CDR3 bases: TGTGCCAGCGGCGGGGGGGGCTTTAGCGAGCAGTACTTC. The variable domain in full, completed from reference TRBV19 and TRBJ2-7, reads DGGITQSPKYLFRKEGQNVTLSCEQNLNHDAMYWYRQDPGQGLRLIYYSQIVNDFQKGDIAEGYSVSREKKESFPLTVTSAQKNPTAFYLCASGGGGFSEQYFGPGTRLTVT.

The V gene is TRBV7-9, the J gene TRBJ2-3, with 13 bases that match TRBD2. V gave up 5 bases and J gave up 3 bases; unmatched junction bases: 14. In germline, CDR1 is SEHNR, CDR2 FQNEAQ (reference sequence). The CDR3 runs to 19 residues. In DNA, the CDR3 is TGTGCCAGCAGCCCTCCCCCGGGACTAGCGGGATCAGAGACAGATACGCAGTATTTT. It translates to CASSPPPGLAGSETDTQYF.

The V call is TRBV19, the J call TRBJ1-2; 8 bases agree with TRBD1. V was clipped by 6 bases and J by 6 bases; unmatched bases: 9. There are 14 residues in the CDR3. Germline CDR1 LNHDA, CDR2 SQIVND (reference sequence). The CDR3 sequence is CASRPQGAAHGYTF. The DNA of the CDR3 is TGTGCCAGTAGACCCCAGGGGGCTGCTCATGGCTACACCTTC.

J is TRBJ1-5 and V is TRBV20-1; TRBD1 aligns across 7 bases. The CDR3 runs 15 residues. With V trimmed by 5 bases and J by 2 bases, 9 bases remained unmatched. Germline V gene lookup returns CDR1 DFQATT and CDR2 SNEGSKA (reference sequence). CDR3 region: CSAGRQGQGNQPQHF. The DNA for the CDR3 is TGCAGTGCTGGCCGACAGGGTCAGGGCAATCAGCCCCAGCATTTT.

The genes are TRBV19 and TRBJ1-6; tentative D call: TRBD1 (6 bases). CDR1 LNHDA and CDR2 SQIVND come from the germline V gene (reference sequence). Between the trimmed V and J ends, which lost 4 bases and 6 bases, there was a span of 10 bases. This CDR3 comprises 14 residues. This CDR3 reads CASSSGGRNSPLHF. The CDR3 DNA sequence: TGTGCCAGTAGTAGTGGGGGCCGTAATTCACCCCTCCACTTT.

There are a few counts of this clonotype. The CDR3 DNA is TGTGCCAGCAGCTTGGAGGAGAGGACAGATACGCAGTATTTT. Translated, it gives CASSLEERTDTQYF. The chain links TRBV5-6 to TRBJ2-3, with D unresolved. There are 14 residues in the CDR3. Germline values: CDR1 SGHDT, CDR2 YYEEEE. The V end was cut by 0 bases, the J end by 3 bases, with 8 bases between.

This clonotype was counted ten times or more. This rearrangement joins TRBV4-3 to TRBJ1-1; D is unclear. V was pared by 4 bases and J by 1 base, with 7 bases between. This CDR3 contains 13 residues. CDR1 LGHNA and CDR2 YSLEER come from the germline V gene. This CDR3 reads CASSPSPNTEAFF. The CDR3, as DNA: TGCGCCAGCAGCCCGTCCCCGAACACTGAAGCTTTCTTT.

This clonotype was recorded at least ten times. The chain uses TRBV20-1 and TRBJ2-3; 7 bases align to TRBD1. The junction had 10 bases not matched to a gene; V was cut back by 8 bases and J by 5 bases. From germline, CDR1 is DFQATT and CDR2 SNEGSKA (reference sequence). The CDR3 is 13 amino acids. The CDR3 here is CSTTSDREDTQYF. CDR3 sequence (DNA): TGCAGTACCACTTCTGACAGGGAAGATACGCAGTATTTT.

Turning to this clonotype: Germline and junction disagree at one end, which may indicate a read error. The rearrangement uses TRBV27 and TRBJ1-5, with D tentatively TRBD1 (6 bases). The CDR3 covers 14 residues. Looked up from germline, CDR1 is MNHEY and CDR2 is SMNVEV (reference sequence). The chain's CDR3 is CASSWTVGNQSQHF. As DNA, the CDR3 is TGTGCCAGCAGTTGGACAGTCGGGAATCAGTCCCAGCATTTT.